What follows are 8 T cell receptor beta chains derived from one specimen sequenced in a study of T cells in Graves' hyperthyroidism and ophthalmopathy. TCR beta CDR3 regions were amplified from RNA. With the HTBI primer set, the TCR CDR3 went through a first round of RT-PCR. TCRdb ran MiXCR on the multiplex PCR reads and lists one entry per CDR3 protein. This sample yields approximately 700,000 distinct CDR3 sequences, of which roughly 17% are seen a single time; around 8% belongs to the top ten. The sequenced material came from blood. The source of these receptors is a man younger than 35 with Graves' hyperthyroidism.

This chain joins TRBV7-3 and TRBJ2-7; D is undetermined. V lost 0 bases, J lost 5 bases, and 8 bases lay in between. Per the germline V gene, CDR1 is SGHTA and CDR2 is FQGTGA. CDR3 length: 13 residues. CDR3 protein: CASSLTLRDEQYF. The CDR3 nucleotides are TGTGCCAGCAGCTTAACGCTCCGGGACGAGCAGTACTTC.

This clonotype was found many times. The DNA for the CDR3 is TGTGCCAGCAGCTTACTGGAGGGCCCCTACGAGCAGTACTTC. This gives the protein CASSLLEGPYEQYF. This chain links TRBV7-2 with TRBJ2-7, with D maybe TRBD2 (6 bases). The V gene lost 2 bases and the J gene lost 2 bases, with 10 bases spanning the gap. CDR1 is SGHTA and CDR2 is FQGNSA in the germline V gene. The CDR3 extends over 14 amino acids. The variable domain in full, with the rest retrieved from reference TRBV7-2 and TRBJ2-7, is GAGVSQSPSNKVTEKGKDVELRCDPISGHTALYWYRQSLGQGLEFLIYFQGNSAPDKSGLPSDRFSAERTGGSVSTLTIQRTQQEDSAVYLCASSLLEGPYEQYFGPGTRLTVT.

The chain has TRBV29-1 and TRBJ1-5; 10 nucleotides line up with TRBD1. Germline-derived CDR1 and CDR2 are SQVTM and ANQGSEA. CDR3 length: 15 residues. V lost 4 bases to trimming and J lost 7 bases; unmatched junction nucleotides: 10. The chain's CDR3 is CSVALFGTGEQPQHF. The DNA of the CDR3 is TGCAGCGTTGCCCTATTCGGGACAGGGGAACAGCCCCAGCATTTT. Drawing the rest from reference TRBV29-1 and TRBJ1-5, the complete variable domain is SAVISQKPSRDICQRGTSLTIQCQVDSQVTMMFWYRQQPGQSLTLIATANQGSEATYESGFVIDKFPISRPNLTFSTLTVSNMSPEDSSIYLCSVALFGTGEQPQHFGDGTRLSIL.

The V gene is TRBV9, the J gene TRBJ1-1; tentatively, D is TRBD1 (6 bases). This CDR3 is built from 16 residues. From germline, CDR1 is SGDLS and CDR2 YYNGEE. Between the trimmed V and J ends, which lost 2 bases and 3 bases, there was a span of 17 bases. CDR3 region: CASSVSSDSYDTEAFF. In nucleotides, the CDR3 is TGTGCCAGCAGCGTCTCCTCGGACAGCTATGACACTGAAGCTTTCTTT.

This clonotype was observed a few times. The gene calls are TRBV2 and TRBJ2-3; the match to TRBD2 covers 9 bases. Germline assignment: CDR1 SNHLY and CDR2 FYNNEI. CDR3 size: 16 residues. V lost 4 bases and J lost 2; bases outside the gene matches: 7. CDR3 sequence reads: CASSGRTSAVTDTQYF. In nucleotides, the CDR3 is TGTGCCAGCAGTGGGAGGACTAGCGCCGTCACAGATACGCAGTATTTT.

This clonotype was detected ten times or more. This rearrangement joins TRBV11-2 to TRBJ2-1, with 7 bases fitting TRBD2. In germline, CDR1 is SGHAT, CDR2 FQNNGV. The CDR3 totals 17 residues. Trimming took 4 bases from V and 4 from J; bases not matched to a gene: 13. The CDR3 bases are TGTGCCAGCAGCTCAACCATCGCGGGAGCCCCTTACAATGAGCAGTTCTTC. Translated: CASSSTIAGAPYNEQFF.

V usage is TRBV3-1 and J usage is TRBJ2-1; a weak D match, TRBD2 (6 bases). Germline CDR1 and CDR2: LGHDT and YNNKEL (reference sequence). Trimming shortened V by 1 base and J by 7 bases, and 11 bases separated the two germline ends. The CDR3 covers 14 residues. The CDR3 here is CASSQAGRGNEQFF. The CDR3 DNA is TGTGCCAGCAGCCAAGCGGGACGGGGGAATGAGCAGTTCTTC.

This clonotype was seen many times. The chain employs TRBV28 and TRBJ1-1; D gene unclear. The CDR3 loop spans 16 amino acids. CDR1 is MDHEN and CDR2 is SYDVKM in the germline V gene. The germline V and J ends were trimmed by 5 bases and 1 base, with 17 bases remaining between them. The CDR3 protein is CASSVEGGWENTEAFF. Written as DNA, the CDR3 is TGTGCCAGCAGTGTTGAAGGAGGGTGGGAGAACACTGAAGCTTTCTTT.